Below are 7 T cell receptor beta chains sequenced from a single sample in a study of blood T cell repertoires in COVID-19 (dated by TCRdb to the early 2020s). Receptors were amplified or captured by the immunoSEQ multiplex PCR assay. Not all clones reach the TCRdb copy of this immuneACCESS table, which keeps in-frame sequences only. Checked studies attribute under half of the gap to unresolved V genes and leave the rest unexplained. The sample data list a few hundred thousand clones, and 75% to 90% of these were observed just once. Jointly, the top ten make up approximately 2% of the sample. Specimen: peripheral blood. The source is a man aged 50 to 60 with acute or convalescent COVID-19.

The chain combines TRBV5-5 with TRBJ1-2; the match to TRBD1 covers 9 bases. This CDR3 is built from 17 residues. V was clipped by 4 bases and J by 4 bases; unmatched bases: 14. Germline CDR1 is SGHKS and CDR2 is YYEKEE (reference sequence). This chain's CDR3 is CASSGYRGPSPGYGYTF. CDR3 coding DNA: TGTGCCAGCAGCGGTTACAGGGGGCCCAGCCCAGGCTATGGCTACACCTTC.

The genes are TRBV27 and TRBJ1-2; 8 bases map to TRBD1. This CDR3 is built from 15 residues. Germline V gene sequence: CDR1 MNHEY, CDR2 SMNVEV (reference sequence). The V gene end was trimmed by 3 bases and the J gene end by 8 bases; junction bases not matched to a gene: 11. The CDR3 sequence: CASSFLNAGGGGYTF. The CDR3, as DNA: TGTGCCAGCAGTTTCCTAAACGCAGGGGGCGGGGGCTACACCTTC.

The rearrangement links TRBV29-1 to TRBJ2-1, with D possibly matching TRBD2 (7 bases). V was trimmed by 4 bases and J by 0 bases, leaving 10 bases between them. CDR3 length equals 14 residues. The germline CDR1 and CDR2 sequences are SQVTM and ANQGSEA. The CDR3 loop reads CSVGGGGSYNEQFF. In nucleotides, the CDR3 is TGCAGCGTTGGAGGGGGGGGCTCCTACAATGAGCAGTTCTTC.

The V call is TRBV19, the J call TRBJ2-2, with 8 bases aligning to TRBD1. Germline V gives CDR1 LNHDA, CDR2 SQIVND (reference sequence). This CDR3 is 14 amino acids long. V gave up 8 bases and J gave up 0 bases; unmatched junction bases: 2. The CDR3 sequence is CASAGGANTGELFF. As DNA, the CDR3 is TGTGCCAGTGCAGGGGGCGCGAACACCGGGGAGCTGTTTTTT.

The chain has TRBV6-5 and TRBJ1-4, with TRBD1 identical over 7 bases. The CDR3 has 14 residues. V trimming: 9 bases; J trimming: 6 bases; junction bases outside the gene matches: 10. CDR1 is MNHEY, CDR2 SVGAGI, per germline. CDR3 in amino acids: CASVLGGADEKLFF. DNA for the CDR3: TGTGCCAGTGTTTTAGGGGGCGCCGATGAAAAACTGTTTTTT.

This clone was detected only a few times. The J gene is TRBJ1-1, the V gene TRBV5-5; 8 bases align to TRBD1. Germline V gene lookup returns CDR1 SGHKS and CDR2 YYEKEE (reference sequence). The CDR3 covers 15 residues. V dropped 5 bases and J dropped 3; count of bases not matched to a gene: 9. The CDR3 sequence is CASSPTGGGYTEAFF. In nucleotides, the CDR3 is TGTGCCAGCAGTCCTACAGGGGGAGGGTACACTGAAGCTTTCTTT.

The chain couples TRBV2 to TRBJ1-2; D gene ambiguous. The V and J ends lost 4 bases and 4 bases respectively, with 13 bases between them. This CDR3 has 14 amino acids. Germline lookup yields CDR1 SNHLY and CDR2 FYNNEI. The CDR3, as DNA: TGTGCCAGCAGTGGGGCCCGGTCGTCCTATGGCTACACCTTC. Residues: CASSGARSSYGYTF. Looking up the rest from reference TRBV2 and TRBJ1-2 gives the full variable domain: EPEVTQTPSHQVTQMGQEVILRCVPISNHLYFYWYRQILGQKVEFLVSFYNNEISEKSEIFDDQFSVERPDGSNFTLKIRSTKLEDSAMYFCASSGARSSYGYTFGSGTRLTVV.